What follows are 4 T cell receptor beta chains derived from one specimen sequenced in a study of CD8 T cells in Susac syndrome. RNA, at about 0.45 to 1 ug, was reverse transcribed with random hexamers. Each CDR3 protein gets one entry after TCRdb re-called the immunoSEQ multiplex PCR reads with MiXCR. The sample records about 140,000 distinct CDR3 sequences, roughly 94% being singletons. Material: CD8+ T cells from PBMCs. The receptors here all came from a human donor with Susac syndrome.

Worth noting for this clonotype: A read error may account for a junction end that differs from germline. CDR3 protein: CARSELARYNEQFF. The DNA for the CDR3 is TGTGCCAGAAGTGAACTAGCGCGCTACAATGAGCAGTTCTTC. V usage is TRBV2 and J usage is TRBJ2-1; 7 bases map to TRBD2. CDR1 is SNHLY and CDR2 is FYNNEI in the germline V gene. There are 14 residues in the CDR3.

The chain couples TRBV5-1 to TRBJ2-6; D remains ambiguous. The V and J ends lost 5 bases and 0 bases respectively, with 6 bases between them. The CDR3 spans 14 residues. The germline V gene has CDR1 SGHRS and CDR2 YFSETQ. This CDR3 reads CASRRYSGANVLTF. The CDR3 DNA reads as TGCGCCAGCAGGAGGTACTCTGGGGCCAACGTCCTGACTTTC. Drawing the rest from reference TRBV5-1 and TRBJ2-6, the complete variable domain is KAGVTQTPRYLIKTRGQQVTLSCSPISGHRSVSWYQQTPGQGLQFLFEYFSETQRNKGNFPGRFSGRQFSNSRSEMNVSTLELGDSALYLCASRRYSGANVLTFGAGSRLTVL.

The gene calls are TRBV29-1 and TRBJ2-1; 7 bases agree with TRBD2. The J segment lost 7 bases and the V segment lost 1 base, leaving 13 bases of the junction unmatched. This CDR3 has 16 amino acids. Looked up from germline, CDR1 is SQVTM and CDR2 is ANQGSEA. CDR3 protein: CSVEARASGPANEQFF. The CDR3 DNA reads as TGCAGCGTTGAAGCCCGCGCTAGCGGACCCGCTAATGAGCAGTTCTTC.

The J gene is TRBJ2-7, the V gene TRBV27; D not certain. V lost 5 bases and J lost 5, with 10 bases in between. Per the germline V gene, CDR1 is MNHEY and CDR2 is SMNVEV (reference sequence). The CDR3 consists of 12 residues. CDR3 amino acids: CASSANRDEQYF. Here the CDR3 DNA reads TGTGCCAGCAGTGCTAACCGGGACGAGCAGTACTTC.